This TCR beta chain originates from a study of regulatory T cells in long-lasting Graves disease. Regarding the study as a whole: Accuracy might have suffered from few samples. Repertoires from persistent disease leaned toward TRBV28, TRBJ1-2 and TRBJ2-5.

Time point: newly diagnosed GD, antithyroid drugs for less than 3 months. Preparation of the TCR library used RNA extracted from PBMCs. Graves' disease diagnoses used American Thyroid Association guidelines. This clonotype was observed a handful of times. Its antigen is undetermined. One end of the junction does not line up with germline, which may come from a read error. Germline V gene data show CDR1 as LGHNA and CDR2 as YNFKEQ. This CDR3 spans 14 amino acids. iRepertoire HTBI primers and Arm-PCR of CDR3 regions built TCR beta libraries. TCRdb re-called the multiplex PCR reads through MiXCR, storing one row per CDR3 protein. The sample includes 200,000 to 300,000 distinct CDR3 sequences, 20% of them seen just once.

This sample comprised peripheral blood mononuclear cells (PBMCs), obtained at new diagnosis, from a patient treated with antithyroid drugs. This clonotype originated in a female donor with Graves disease. This sequence joins TRBV4-2 and TRBJ1-1; no firm D call. CDR3 sequence reads: CASSQKLRNTGAFF. Written as DNA, the CDR3 is TGTGCCAGCAGCCAAAAGCTCCGGAACACTGGAGCTTTCTTT.